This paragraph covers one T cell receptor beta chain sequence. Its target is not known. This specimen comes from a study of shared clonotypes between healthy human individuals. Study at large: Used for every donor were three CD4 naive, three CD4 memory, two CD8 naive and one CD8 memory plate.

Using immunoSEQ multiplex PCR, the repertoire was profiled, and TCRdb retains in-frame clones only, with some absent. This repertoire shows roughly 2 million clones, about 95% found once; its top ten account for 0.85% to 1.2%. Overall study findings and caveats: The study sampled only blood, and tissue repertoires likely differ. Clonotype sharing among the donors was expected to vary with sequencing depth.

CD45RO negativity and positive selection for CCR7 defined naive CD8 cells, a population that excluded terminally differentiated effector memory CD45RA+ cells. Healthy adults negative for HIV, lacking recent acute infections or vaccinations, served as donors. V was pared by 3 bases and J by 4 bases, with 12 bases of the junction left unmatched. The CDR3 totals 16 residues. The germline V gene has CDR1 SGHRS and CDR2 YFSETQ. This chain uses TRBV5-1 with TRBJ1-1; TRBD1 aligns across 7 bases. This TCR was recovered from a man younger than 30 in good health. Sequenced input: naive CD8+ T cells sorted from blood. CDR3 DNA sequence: TGCGCCAGCAGCTCGTCTACAGGGGCGCTATTCACTGAAGCTTTCTTT. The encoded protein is CASSSSTGALFTEAFF.